The source of this T cell receptor (beta chain) is a study of OX40 agonist ivuxolimab in advanced cancers. Study in general: Hepatocellular carcinoma, melanoma, renal cell or head and neck cancer occurred in dose-escalation patients. General study results and limits: Certain nonresponders additionally had low normalized T-cell clonal expansion.

The ends were cut back, 1 base at V and 0 bases at J, with 9 bases in the middle. Germline-derived CDR1 and CDR2 are SGHTA and FQGNSA. There are 15 residues in the CDR3. Turning to this clone: The antigen remains undetermined.

TCRdb's table, derived via immunoSEQ multiplex PCR, lists solely in-frame clones and lacks some. The profile shows about 77,000 clones, 65% to 90% of them singletons. The genes are TRBV7-2 and TRBJ2-5; TRBD1 or TRBD2 may be the D gene (5 bases each). Sequenced material: CD4+ or CD8+ T cells sorted from blood, taken in a trial of the OX40 agonist ivuxolimab. This clonotype was sampled from an adult with an advanced solid tumor such as melanoma, head and neck, liver or kidney cancer. Here the CDR3 reads CASSLGGRDQETQYF. DNA of the CDR3: TGTGCCAGCAGCTTAGGGGGACGGGACCAAGAGACCCAGTACTTC. Filled out from reference TRBV7-2 and TRBJ2-5, the complete variable domain reads GAGVSQSPSNKVTEKGKDVELRCDPISGHTALYWYRQSLGQGLEFLIYFQGNSAPDKSGLPSDRFSAERTGGSVSTLTIQRTQQEDSAVYLCASSLGGRDQETQYFGPGTRLLVL.